This entry lists 11 T cell receptor beta chains sequenced from one sample in a study of blood T cells in healthy people across ages (dated by TCRdb to 2014 to 2015). The library was generated by 5' RACE. TCRdb lists the instrument as Illumina HiSeq 2500. The second PCR ran for roughly 6 to 11 cycles and used a J-beta primer mix along with a sample-barcoded 5' primer. The raw public data were reprocessed by TCRdb itself: fastp quality trimming at Q25, MiXCR clonotype calling, in-frame beta chains only. Each CDR3 protein gets just one entry, which takes the most common genes and DNA from the rows behind it. The sample table records about 1,500,000 distinct CDR3 sequences; around 42% of these occur just once. The leading ten clones occupy approximately 7.9% of the sample. Sequenced sample: blood. The receptors stem from a woman aged 18-29 years in good health.

This clonotype has just a few counts. The CDR3 loop reads CASSGTAISYEQYF. CDR3 DNA sequence: TGTGCCAGCAGCGGGACAGCGATCTCCTACGAGCAGTACTTC. The chain joins TRBV6-6 to TRBJ2-7; 7 bases align to TRBD1. The germline gives CDR1 MNHNY, CDR2 SVGAGI (reference sequence). This CDR3 has 14 amino acids. The ends lost 6 bases at V and 0 bases at J; junction bases unmatched: 5.

The V call is TRBV2, the J call TRBJ2-1; either TRBD1 or TRBD2 may fit D (5 bases each). The CDR3 sequence is 15 residues long. Germline V CDR1 and CDR2: SNHLY, FYNNEI. V lost 8 bases and J 0 bases, leaving 14 bases between the germline ends. In nucleotides, the CDR3 is TGTGCCAGCGTTCTGGGGGAAAGCTCCTACAATGAGCAGTTCTTC. Its translation: CASVLGESSYNEQFF.

The chain combines TRBV2 with TRBJ2-1; D is unclear. The CDR3 is made up of 15 amino acids. V shed 8 bases and J shed 0 bases, with 14 bases lying between them. The germline V gene encodes CDR1 SNHLY and CDR2 FYNNEI. The DNA of the CDR3 is TGTGCCAGCCGCTCAGACGCGAGCTCCTACAATGAGCAGTTCTTC. It codes for CASRSDASSYNEQFF.

V and J are TRBV18 and TRBJ2-7; maybe TRBD2 (6 bases). Trimming removed 2 bases from V and 7 bases from J, with 15 bases in between. The CDR3 has 14 residues. Germline V CDR1 and CDR2: KGHSH, LQKENI. CDR3 coding DNA: TGTGCCAGCTCACCATTTATATCGGGGGATGAGCAGTACTTC. It codes for CASSPFISGDEQYF.

This chain joins TRBV28 and TRBJ2-7; D is undetermined. Trimming took off 7 bases at V and 4 bases at J, with 20 bases between the two ends. The germline V gene encodes CDR1 MDHEN and CDR2 SYDVKM. This CDR3 is 15 amino acids long. The CDR3 protein is CASTYSPVGSYEQYF. In DNA, the CDR3 is TGTGCCAGCACCTACTCCCCCGTTGGTTCATACGAGCAGTACTTC.

With respect to this clonotype: A much larger clone differs by one base, so this may be a read error. The chain carries TRBV4-2 and TRBJ2-7; no definite D call. CDR3 length equals 13 residues. CDR1 and CDR2 (germline): LGHNA, YNFKEQ. The CDR3: CAGSQGHYYEQYF. CDR3 nucleotides: TGTGCCGGCAGCCAAGGGCACTACTACGAGCAGTACTTC.

The CDR3 loop reads CASSVAKDRGQPEAFF. The CDR3 DNA reads TGTGCCAGCAGCGTAGCTAAGGACAGGGGGCAGCCTGAAGCTTTCTTT. This chain joins TRBV9 and TRBJ1-1, with 11 bases aligning to TRBD1. V trimming: 0 bases; J trimming: 6 bases; junction bases outside the gene matches: 7. The CDR3 contains 16 residues. CDR1 is SGDLS and CDR2 is YYNGEE in the germline V gene.

The chain has TRBV2 and TRBJ2-3, with D perhaps matching TRBD2 (7 bases). CDR1 and CDR2 from the germline V gene are SNHLY and FYNNEI. V was clipped by 10 bases and J by 0 bases, with 17 bases between them. The CDR3 length is 15 residues. The chain's CDR3 is CATRSGGLSTDTQYF. The CDR3, as DNA: TGTGCCACCCGGTCGGGGGGCCTGAGCACAGATACGCAGTATTTT.

CDR3 sequence reads: CSAPRRGERAYEQYF. In nucleotides, the CDR3 is TGCAGTGCCCCCCGGCGAGGGGAAAGGGCCTACGAGCAGTACTTC. The chain joins TRBV20-1 to TRBJ2-7; D possibly matches TRBD1 or TRBD2 (5 bases each). Trimming left V 6 bases short and J 2 bases short, with 20 bases between. Germline lookup yields CDR1 DFQATT and CDR2 SNEGSKA (reference sequence). The CDR3 contains 15 residues.

This clonotype has a single count. This chain joins TRBV29-1 and TRBJ2-7; 9 bases align to TRBD1. The CDR3 runs to 16 residues. Germline loops: CDR1 SQVTM, CDR2 ANQGSEA. J was trimmed by 2 bases and V by 7 bases; bases with no gene match: 15. In DNA form, the CDR3 reads TGCAGCGCCGCCGGAGGCGGGGACAGGGACCCCTACGAGCAGTACTTC. As protein: CSAAGGGDRDPYEQYF.

The rearrangement links TRBV2 to TRBJ2-7, with 9 bases matching TRBD2. This CDR3 is built from 14 residues. CDR1 and CDR2 from the germline V gene are SNHLY and FYNNEI. The V segment lost 7 bases and the J segment 2 bases; nucleotides outside the gene matches: 6. The CDR3 DNA reads as TGTGCCAGCAAAGGCGGGGGGGCCCCCTACGAGCAGTACTTC. Protein product: CASKGGGAPYEQYF. Full variable domain (missing parts from reference TRBV2 and TRBJ2-7): EPEVTQTPSHQVTQMGQEVILRCVPISNHLYFYWYRQILGQKVEFLVSFYNNEISEKSEIFDDQFSVERPDGSNFTLKIRSTKLEDSAMYFCASKGGGAPYEQYFGPGTRLTVT.